This T cell receptor beta chain is drawn from a study of cytomegalovirus exposure and HLA in healthy donors. Study findings and constraints: CMV antigen specificity of three CMV-associated chains was confirmed in vitro. Cytomegalovirus-associated TCR beta chains were listed, numbering more than 150.

On this clone: The target antigen is unknown.

Assay: immunoSEQ multiplex PCR; the TCRdb copy retains only in-frame clones and omits some. Among around 260,000 clones listed, about nine tenths were seen once. This CDR3 is built from 14 residues. V gave up 7 bases and J gave up 0 bases, with 10 bases separating them. The germline V gene has CDR1 SNHLY and CDR2 FYNNEI. The clonotype was recovered from a woman aged 25-40 years in good health and CMV-seronegative. V gene TRBV2 combines with J gene TRBJ1-3; D remains ambiguous. Input material: PBMCs. This CDR3 reads CASNFGNSGNTIYF. The DNA for the CDR3 is TGTGCCAGCAATTTCGGAAACTCTGGAAACACCATATATTTT.